One sample yielded the 6 T cell receptor beta chains listed below, sequenced in a study of T cells after yellow fever vaccination (dated by TCRdb to the late 2010s). The protocol used for the library was 5' RACE. Instrument on record: Illumina HiSeq 2500. TCRdb took the public reads, trimmed them with fastp at Q25, ran MiXCR for clone calling and kept in-frame beta chains. Entries that share a CDR3 protein sequence are merged under the most common genes and DNA. The sample table records a few hundred thousand distinct CDR3 sequences; around 6.8% of these occur just once. 15% to 20% of the sample goes to the ten largest clones. This sample's treatment or condition label indicates: live attenuated yellow fever vaccine strain. The sequenced sample was PBMCs, obtained roughly 45 days after the first yellow fever vaccination. These receptors came from a young man who received the YFV17D yellow fever vaccine.

This clonotype was seen a handful of times. The DNA of the CDR3 is TGTGCCAGCAGCCCGATCGGGTACCAAGAGACCCAGTACTTC. As protein: CASSPIGYQETQYF. The chain joins TRBV5-4 to TRBJ2-5; D is ambiguous. Looked up from germline, CDR1 is SGHNT and CDR2 is YYREEE (reference sequence). Trimming stripped 4 bases from V and 0 bases from J, with 10 bases between. This CDR3 comprises 14 residues. Supplemented by reference TRBV5-4 and TRBJ2-5, the full variable domain reads ETGVTQSPTHLIKTRGQQVTLRCSSQSGHNTVSWYQQALGQGPQFIFQYYREEENGRGNFPPRFSGLQFPNYSSELNVNALELDDSALYLCASSPIGYQETQYFGPGTRLLVL.

This clonotype was counted between two and nine times. The chain is built from TRBV12-3 or TRBV12-4 and TRBJ1-2; a weak D match, TRBD1 (5 bases). CDR3 length equals 12 residues. Trimming left V 5 bases short and J 7 bases short, with 11 bases between. The CDR3: CASSTSRAGYTF. The CDR3 coding sequence is TGTGCCAGCAGTACTTCCAGGGCTGGCTACACCTTC.

The chain combines TRBV3-1 with TRBJ2-1; maybe TRBD1 (8 bases). CDR3 length: 16 amino acids. Germline V gene data show CDR1 as LGHDT and CDR2 as YNNKEL (reference sequence). Trimming took off 1 base at V and 5 bases at J, with 15 bases between the two ends. CDR3 in amino acids: CASSQGTGGGNNEQFF. The CDR3 region has the DNA TGTGCCAGCAGCCAAGGCACAGGGGGGGGGAACAATGAGCAGTTCTTC.

The chain combines TRBV20-1 with TRBJ2-4, with 10 bases matching TRBD2. The CDR3 totals 16 residues. V was clipped by 1 base and J by 2 bases; unmatched bases: 5. CDR1 and CDR2 from the germline V gene are DFQATT and SNEGSKA (reference sequence). CDR3 nucleotide sequence: TGCAGTGCTAGAGCCCCAGCGGGGGGGACCAAAAACATTCAGTACTTC. This gives the protein CSARAPAGGTKNIQYF.

Comment on this clonotype: A much larger clone lies one base from this, so it may be a read error. The genes are TRBV6-1 and TRBJ2-2; 8 bases are a match to TRBD1. The germline gives CDR1 MNHNS, CDR2 SASEGT. CDR3 size: 16 residues. The CDR3 region is CASTITDQGARGELSF. CDR3 coding DNA: TGTGCCAGTACCATTACGGACCAGGGGGCGCGTGGGGAGCTGTCTTTT.

As for this clonotype: A much larger clonotype is one base distant, so this may be a read error. The chain combines TRBV12-3 or TRBV12-4 with TRBJ1-6; no clear D gene. The CDR3 covers 15 residues. The germline V and J ends were trimmed by 6 bases and 0 bases, with 9 bases remaining between them. The DNA for the CDR3 is TGTGCCAGCAGCCTCCAGAGCTCCTATAATTCACCCCTCCACTTT. Its protein product is CASSLQSSYNSPLHF.